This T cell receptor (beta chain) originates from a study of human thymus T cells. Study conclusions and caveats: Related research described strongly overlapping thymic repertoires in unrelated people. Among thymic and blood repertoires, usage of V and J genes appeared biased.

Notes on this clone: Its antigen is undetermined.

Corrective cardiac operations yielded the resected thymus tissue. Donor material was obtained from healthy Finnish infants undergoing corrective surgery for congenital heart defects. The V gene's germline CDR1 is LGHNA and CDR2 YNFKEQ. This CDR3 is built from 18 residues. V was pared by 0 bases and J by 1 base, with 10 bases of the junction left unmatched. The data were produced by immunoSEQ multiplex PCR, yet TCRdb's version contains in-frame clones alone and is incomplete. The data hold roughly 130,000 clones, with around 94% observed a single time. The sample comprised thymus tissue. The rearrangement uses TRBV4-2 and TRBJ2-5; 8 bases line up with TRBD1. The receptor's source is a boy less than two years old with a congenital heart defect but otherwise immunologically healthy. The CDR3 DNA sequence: TGTGCCAGCAGCCAAGATATCGGAGACAGGGGCCGCCAAGAGACCCAGTACTTC. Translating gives CASSQDIGDRGRQETQYF.